This TCR beta chain was profiled in a study of OX40 agonist ivuxolimab in advanced cancers. Regarding the study as a whole: There was clonal expansion of CD4+ and CD8+ blood T cells by week 6 at 0.1 to 3.0 mg/kg. In CD8+ T cells, expanded clones were on average more numerous than in CD4+. Several nonresponders also turned out to have low normalized T-cell clonal expansion.

Libraries were prepared by immunoSEQ multiplex PCR; TCRdb keeps only in-frame clonotypes and omits some of them. The table shows some 43,000 clones, with around nine tenths occurring only once. This CDR3 spans 12 amino acids. Germline V gives CDR1 SGDLS, CDR2 YYNGEE. This clone was seen a handful of times. Its antigen is undetermined. A read error may produce the germline difference seen at one junction end. The sequencing here drew on CD4+ or CD8+ T cells sorted from blood, taken in a trial of the OX40 agonist ivuxolimab. This chain links TRBV9 with TRBJ2-7; 8 bases fit TRBD1. The sequence was obtained from an adult with an advanced solid tumor such as melanoma, head and neck, liver or kidney cancer. The CDR3 loop is CAGRDRNYEQYF. CDR3 nucleotide sequence: TGTGCCGGCAGGGACAGGAACTACGAGCAGTACTTC.